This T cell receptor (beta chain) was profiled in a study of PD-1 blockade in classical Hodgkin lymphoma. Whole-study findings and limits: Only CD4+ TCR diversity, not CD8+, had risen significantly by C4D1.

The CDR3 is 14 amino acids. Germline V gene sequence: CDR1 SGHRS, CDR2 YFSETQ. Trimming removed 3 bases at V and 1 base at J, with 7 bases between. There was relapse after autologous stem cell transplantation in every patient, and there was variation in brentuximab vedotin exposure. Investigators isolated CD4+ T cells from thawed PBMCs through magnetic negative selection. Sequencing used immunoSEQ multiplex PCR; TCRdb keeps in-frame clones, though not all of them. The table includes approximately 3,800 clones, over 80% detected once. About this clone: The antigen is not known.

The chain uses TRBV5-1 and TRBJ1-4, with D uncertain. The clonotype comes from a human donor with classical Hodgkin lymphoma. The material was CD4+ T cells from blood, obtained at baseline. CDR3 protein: CASSSGGTNEKLFF. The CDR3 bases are TGCGCCAGCAGCTCGGGTGGAACTAATGAAAAACTGTTTTTT.